These 11 T cell receptor beta chains were all obtained from the same sample, sequenced in a study of blood T cell repertoires in COVID-19 (TCRdb year 2020). To prepare the library, the immunoSEQ multiplex PCR assay was applied. Not all clones reach the TCRdb copy of this immuneACCESS table, which keeps in-frame sequences only. Checked studies attribute under half of the gap to unresolved V genes and leave the rest unexplained. For this sample the table gives 120,000 to 150,000 clones, of which 85% to 90% were detected only once. The ten largest clones take up less than 6.5% of the sample. The specimen was peripheral blood. These receptor sequences come from a human donor in a cohort sampled during active COVID-19.

Worth noting for this clone: This CDR3 is also generated by other DNA sequences in the sample. The chain employs TRBV11-2 and TRBJ2-7, with 9 bases aligning to TRBD1. V lost 8 bases to trimming and J lost 4 bases; unmatched junction nucleotides: 9. The CDR3 contains 14 residues. Germline V gene sequence: CDR1 SGHAT, CDR2 FQNNGV. The CDR3 loop reads CASSSGTGPYEQYF. The CDR3 DNA reads as TGTGCCAGCTCCTCCGGGACAGGGCCGTACGAGCAGTACTTC.

The J gene is TRBJ1-1, the V gene TRBV14; D is possibly TRBD1 (5 bases). The CDR3 has 14 residues. Germline V gene sequence: CDR1 SGHDN, CDR2 FVKESK. V lost 4 bases and J lost 0, with 9 bases in between. The CDR3 DNA follows: TGTGCCAGCAGCCGACAGACACTGAACACTGAAGCTTTCTTT. Protein: CASSRQTLNTEAFF.

The rearrangement joins TRBV30 to TRBJ2-3; 9 bases map to TRBD2. The CDR3 is 16 residues long. V dropped 1 base and J dropped 5; count of bases not matched to a gene: 10. Per germline, CDR1 GTSNPN and CDR2 SVGIG (reference sequence). CDR3: CAWSGGVAGVLDTQYF. Here the CDR3 DNA reads TGTGCCTGGAGTGGAGGAGTAGCGGGAGTTCTAGATACGCAGTATTTT. Variable domain in full (rest from reference TRBV30 and TRBJ2-3): SQTIHQWPATLVQPVGSPLSLECTVEGTSNPNLYWYRQAAGRGLQLLFYSVGIGQISSEVPQNLSASRPQDRQFILSSKKLLLSDSGFYLCAWSGGVAGVLDTQYFGPGTRLTVL.

Comment on this clone: Other DNA sequences of this sample code for an identical CDR3. The DNA of the CDR3 is TGTGCCAGCAGCTTCGGAGCGGGGGAATACGAGCAGTACTTC. It encodes CASSFGAGEYEQYF. The rearrangement joins TRBV7-2 to TRBJ2-7; 8 bases match TRBD2. CDR3 length: 14 amino acids. Looked up from germline, CDR1 is SGHTA and CDR2 is FQGNSA. Trimming cost V 3 bases and J 4 bases; bases outside gene matches: 5.

The V call is TRBV30, the J call TRBJ2-5, with 13 bases fitting TRBD2. CDR3 length: 17 amino acids. The junction had 8 bases not matched to a gene; V was cut back by 0 bases and J by 4 bases. Germline CDR1 GTSNPN, CDR2 SVGIG (reference sequence). This CDR3 reads CAWSVGLAGWGGETQYF. The CDR3 bases are TGTGCCTGGAGTGTGGGACTAGCGGGGTGGGGTGGAGAGACCCAGTACTTC.

The chain links TRBV19 to TRBJ2-3; 7 bases line up with TRBD2. CDR3 length equals 16 residues. Trimming took 1 base from V and 3 from J; bases not matched to a gene: 7. The germline CDR1 and CDR2 sequences are LNHDA and SQIVND (reference sequence). The CDR3: CASSIVLGGRTDTQYF. DNA of the CDR3: TGTGCCAGTAGTATAGTTCTGGGGGGGAGGACAGATACGCAGTATTTT.

The gene calls are TRBV28 and TRBJ1-4; D possibly corresponds to TRBD1 (6 bases). CDR3 size: 13 residues. From germline, CDR1 is MDHEN and CDR2 SYDVKM. Trimming took 8 bases from V and 4 from J, leaving 11 bases between them. The CDR3 region has the DNA TGTGCCAGCGGGGGGGCGTTTAATGAAAAACTGTTTTTT. Translated: CASGGAFNEKLFF.

The rearrangement links TRBV18 to TRBJ2-6; 12 bases agree with TRBD1. CDR3 length: 18 residues. V shed 2 bases, J shed 2 bases, and the junction held 4 bases outside the gene matches. Germline CDR1 reads KGHSH; CDR2 reads LQKENI. Here the CDR3 reads CASSPRDRGLTGANVLTF. CDR3 coding DNA: TGTGCCAGCTCACCAAGGGACAGGGGGCTCACTGGGGCCAACGTCCTGACTTTC.

Points on this clone: Other DNA sequences in this specimen translate into the identical CDR3. The chain links TRBV3-1 (or the pseudogene TRBV3-2) to TRBJ1-4; possibly TRBD1 for D (6 bases). Per germline, CDR1 LGHDT and CDR2 YNNKEL (reference sequence). V lost 4 bases, J lost 3 bases, and 9 bases lay in between. The CDR3 extends over 14 amino acids. CDR3 in amino acids: CASSPRGPNEKLFF. DNA for the CDR3: TGTGCCAGCAGCCCCAGGGGTCCTAATGAAAAACTGTTTTTT.

This chain links TRBV19 with TRBJ2-5; 9 bases are shared with TRBD1. V was pared by 1 base and J by 4 bases, with 7 bases of the junction left unmatched. Germline-derived CDR1 and CDR2 are LNHDA and SQIVND (reference sequence). The CDR3 extends over 16 amino acids. The CDR3 DNA is TGTGCCAGTAGTATAGGTGCCGGGACAGGGAGAGAGACCCAGTACTTC. Translation: CASSIGAGTGRETQYF.

The chain employs TRBV6-5 and TRBJ1-1; D uncertain. The V gene lost 8 bases and the J gene lost 1 base, with 14 bases spanning the gap. CDR3 size: 14 residues. Germline-derived CDR1 and CDR2 are MNHEY and SVGAGI. The CDR3 bases are TGTGCCAGCTCTCTGGCAGGAAAGAACACTGAAGCTTTCTTT. It is translated as CASSLAGKNTEAFF.